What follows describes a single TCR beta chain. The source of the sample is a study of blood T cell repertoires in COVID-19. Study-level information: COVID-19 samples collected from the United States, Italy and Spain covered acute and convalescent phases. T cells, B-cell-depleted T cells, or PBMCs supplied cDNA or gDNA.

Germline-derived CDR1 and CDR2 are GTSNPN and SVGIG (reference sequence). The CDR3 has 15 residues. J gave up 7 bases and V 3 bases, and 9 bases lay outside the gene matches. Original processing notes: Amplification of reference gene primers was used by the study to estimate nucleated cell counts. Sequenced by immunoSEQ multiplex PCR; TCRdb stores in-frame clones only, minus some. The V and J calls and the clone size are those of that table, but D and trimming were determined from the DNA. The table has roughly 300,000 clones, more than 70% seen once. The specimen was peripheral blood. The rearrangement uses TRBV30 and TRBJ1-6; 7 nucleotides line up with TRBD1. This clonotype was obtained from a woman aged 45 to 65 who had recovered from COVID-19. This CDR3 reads CAWRNQGVWNSPLHF. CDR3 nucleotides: TGTGCCTGGAGAAACCAGGGGGTATGGAATTCACCCCTCCACTTT.